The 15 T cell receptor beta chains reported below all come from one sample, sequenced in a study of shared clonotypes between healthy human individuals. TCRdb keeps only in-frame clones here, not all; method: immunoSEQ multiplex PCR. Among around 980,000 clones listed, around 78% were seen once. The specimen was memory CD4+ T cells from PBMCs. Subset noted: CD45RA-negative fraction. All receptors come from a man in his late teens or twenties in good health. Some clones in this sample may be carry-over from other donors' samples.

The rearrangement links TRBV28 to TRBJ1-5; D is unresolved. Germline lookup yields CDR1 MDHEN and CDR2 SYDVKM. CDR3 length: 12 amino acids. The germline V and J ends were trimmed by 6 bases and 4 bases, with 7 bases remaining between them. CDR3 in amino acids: CASSVLNQPQHF. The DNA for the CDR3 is TGTGCCAGCAGCGTCCTGAATCAGCCCCAGCATTTT. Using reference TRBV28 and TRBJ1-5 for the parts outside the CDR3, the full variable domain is DVKVTQSSRYLVKRTGEKVFLECVQDMDHENMFWYRQDPGLGLRLIYFSYDVKMKEKGDIPEGYSVSREKKERFSLILESASTNQTSMYLCASSVLNQPQHFGDGTRLSIL.

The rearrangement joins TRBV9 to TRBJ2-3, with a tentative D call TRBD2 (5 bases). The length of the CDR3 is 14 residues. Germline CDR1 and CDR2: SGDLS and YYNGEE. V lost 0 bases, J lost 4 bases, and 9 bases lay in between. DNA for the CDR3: TGTGCCAGCAGCGTAGGCCCGAGGGCAGATACGCAGTATTTT. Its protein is CASSVGPRADTQYF.

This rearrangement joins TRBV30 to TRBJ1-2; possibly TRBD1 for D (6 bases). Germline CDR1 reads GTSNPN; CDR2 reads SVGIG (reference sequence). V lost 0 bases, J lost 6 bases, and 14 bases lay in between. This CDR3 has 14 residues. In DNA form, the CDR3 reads TGTGCCTGGAGTGTGGAGGGGGGATCTCATGGCTACACCTTC. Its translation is CAWSVEGGSHGYTF.

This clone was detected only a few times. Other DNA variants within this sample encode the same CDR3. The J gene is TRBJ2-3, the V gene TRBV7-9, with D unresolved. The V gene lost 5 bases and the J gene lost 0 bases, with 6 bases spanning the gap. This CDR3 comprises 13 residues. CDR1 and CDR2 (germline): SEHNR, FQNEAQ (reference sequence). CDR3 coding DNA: TGTGCCAGCAGCCCCCCGAGCACAGATACGCAGTATTTT. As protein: CASSPPSTDTQYF.

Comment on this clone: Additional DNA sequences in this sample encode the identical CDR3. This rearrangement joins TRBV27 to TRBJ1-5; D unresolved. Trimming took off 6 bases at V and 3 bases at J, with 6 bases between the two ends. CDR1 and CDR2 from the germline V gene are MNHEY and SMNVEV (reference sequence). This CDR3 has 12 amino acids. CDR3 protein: CASSPLNQPQHF. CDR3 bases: TGTGCCAGCAGCCCCCTCAATCAGCCCCAGCATTTT.

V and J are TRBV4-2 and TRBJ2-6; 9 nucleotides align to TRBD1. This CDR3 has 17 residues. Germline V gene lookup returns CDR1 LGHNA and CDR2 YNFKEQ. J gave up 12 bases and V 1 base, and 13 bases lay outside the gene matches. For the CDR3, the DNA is TGTGCCAGCAGCCAAGGCTCACCCGCGGACAGGGGATCCGTCCTGACTTTC. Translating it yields CASSQGSPADRGSVLTF.

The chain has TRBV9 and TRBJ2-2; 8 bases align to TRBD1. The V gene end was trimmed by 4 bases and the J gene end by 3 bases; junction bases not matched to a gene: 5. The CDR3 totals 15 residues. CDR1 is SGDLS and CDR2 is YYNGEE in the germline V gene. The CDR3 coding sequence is TGTGCCAGCAGCTATAGGACAGGGTACACCGGGGAGCTGTTTTTT. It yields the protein CASSYRTGYTGELFF. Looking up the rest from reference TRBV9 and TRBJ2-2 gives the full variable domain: DSGVTQTPKHLITATGQRVTLRCSPRSGDLSVYWYQQSLDQGLQFLIQYYNGEERAKGNILERFSAQQFPDLHSELNLSSLELGDSALYFCASSYRTGYTGELFFGEGSRLTVL.

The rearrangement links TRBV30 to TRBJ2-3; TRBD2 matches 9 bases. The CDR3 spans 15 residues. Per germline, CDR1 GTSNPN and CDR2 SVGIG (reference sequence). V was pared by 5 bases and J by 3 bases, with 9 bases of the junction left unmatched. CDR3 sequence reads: CAWSEGAGGTDTQYF. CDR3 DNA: TGTGCCTGGTCTGAAGGGGCGGGGGGGACAGATACGCAGTATTTT.

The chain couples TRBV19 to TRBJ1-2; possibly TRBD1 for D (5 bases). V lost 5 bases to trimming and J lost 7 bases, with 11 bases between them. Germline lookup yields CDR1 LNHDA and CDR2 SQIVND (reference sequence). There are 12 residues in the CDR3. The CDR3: CASSLRDVGYTF. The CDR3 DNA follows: TGTGCCAGTAGTCTACGGGACGTTGGCTACACCTTC.

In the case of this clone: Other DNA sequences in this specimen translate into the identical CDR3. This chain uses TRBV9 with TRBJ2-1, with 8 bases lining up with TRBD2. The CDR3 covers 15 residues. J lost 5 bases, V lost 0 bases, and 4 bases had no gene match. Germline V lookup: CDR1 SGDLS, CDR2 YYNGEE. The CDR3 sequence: CASSVDGRADNEQFF. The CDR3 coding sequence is TGTGCCAGCAGCGTAGACGGGAGGGCCGACAATGAGCAGTTCTTC.

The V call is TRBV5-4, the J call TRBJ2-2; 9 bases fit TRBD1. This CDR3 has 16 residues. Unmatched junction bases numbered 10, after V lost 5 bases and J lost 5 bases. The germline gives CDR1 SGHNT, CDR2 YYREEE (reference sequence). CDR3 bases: TGTGCCAGCAGAGATAAGACAGGGGGGATTACCGGGGAGCTGTTTTTT. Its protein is CASRDKTGGITGELFF. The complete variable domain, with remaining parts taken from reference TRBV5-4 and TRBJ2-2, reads ETGVTQSPTHLIKTRGQQVTLRCSSQSGHNTVSWYQQALGQGPQFIFQYYREEENGRGNFPPRFSGLQFPNYSSELNVNALELDDSALYLCASRDKTGGITGELFFGEGSRLTVL.

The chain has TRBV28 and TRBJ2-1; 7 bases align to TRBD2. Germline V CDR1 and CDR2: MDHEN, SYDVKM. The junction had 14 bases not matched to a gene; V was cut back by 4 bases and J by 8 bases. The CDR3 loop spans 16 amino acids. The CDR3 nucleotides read TGTGCCAGCAGTTGGGGTAGCGGGCTAGCAAATGATGAGCAGTTCTTC. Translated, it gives CASSWGSGLANDEQFF.

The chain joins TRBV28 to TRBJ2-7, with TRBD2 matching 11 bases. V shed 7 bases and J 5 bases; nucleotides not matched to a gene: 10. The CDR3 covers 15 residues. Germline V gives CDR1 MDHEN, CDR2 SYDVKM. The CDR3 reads CASTFTSGGYHEQYF. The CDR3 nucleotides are TGTGCCAGCACTTTCACTAGCGGGGGTTACCACGAGCAGTACTTC.

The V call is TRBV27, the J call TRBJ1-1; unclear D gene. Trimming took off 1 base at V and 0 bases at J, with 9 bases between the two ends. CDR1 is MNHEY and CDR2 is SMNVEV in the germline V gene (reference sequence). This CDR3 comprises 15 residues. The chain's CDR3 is CASSLYARVNTEAFF. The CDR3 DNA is TGTGCCAGCAGTTTATATGCCCGGGTGAACACTGAAGCTTTCTTT.

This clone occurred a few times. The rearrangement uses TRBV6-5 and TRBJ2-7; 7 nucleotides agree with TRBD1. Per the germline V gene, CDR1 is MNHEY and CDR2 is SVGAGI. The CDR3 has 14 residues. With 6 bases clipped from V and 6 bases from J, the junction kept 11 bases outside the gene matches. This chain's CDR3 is CASRPPRQGGEQYF. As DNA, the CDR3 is TGTGCCAGCAGGCCGCCCCGACAGGGCGGCGAGCAGTACTTC.